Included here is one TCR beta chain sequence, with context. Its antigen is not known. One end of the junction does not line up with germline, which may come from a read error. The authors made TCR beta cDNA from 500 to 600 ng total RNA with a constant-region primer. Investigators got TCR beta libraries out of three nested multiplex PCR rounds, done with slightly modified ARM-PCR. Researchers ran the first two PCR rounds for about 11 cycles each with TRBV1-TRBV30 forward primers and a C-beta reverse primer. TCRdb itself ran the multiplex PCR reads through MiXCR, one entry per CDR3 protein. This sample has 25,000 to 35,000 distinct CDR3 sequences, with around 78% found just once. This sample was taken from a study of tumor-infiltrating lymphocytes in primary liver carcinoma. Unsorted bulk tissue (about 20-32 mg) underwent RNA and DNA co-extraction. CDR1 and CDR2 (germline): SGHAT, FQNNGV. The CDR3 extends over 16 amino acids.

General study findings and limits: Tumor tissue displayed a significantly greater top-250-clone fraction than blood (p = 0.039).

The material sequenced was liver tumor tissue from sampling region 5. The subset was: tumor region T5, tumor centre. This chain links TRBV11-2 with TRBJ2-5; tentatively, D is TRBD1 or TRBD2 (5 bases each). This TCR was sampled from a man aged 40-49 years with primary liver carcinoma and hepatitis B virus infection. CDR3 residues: CTSSQTLGWGKESQYF. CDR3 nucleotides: TGTACCAGCAGCCAAACTCTTGGCTGGGGGAAAGAGAGCCAGTACTTC.